This T cell receptor (beta chain) emerged from a study of cytomegalovirus exposure and HLA in healthy donors. Study overall: Counted in an early data release were about 86 million unique TCRs from HLA-typed donors.

The CDR3 consists of 12 residues. The PCR was carried out with 60 Vbeta primers and 13 Jbeta primers. Only in-frame clones appear in the TCRdb table, and some are missing; sequencing was by immunoSEQ multiplex PCR. The sample includes some 130,000 clones, about 74% of them seen just once. This clonotype was obtained from a man aged 40-50 years in good health and CMV-seronegative. V gene TRBV21-1 combines with J gene TRBJ2-7; the listed D gene, TRBD1, was not tested against the DNA. TRBV21-1 is noted as a pseudogene. Specimen: PBMCs. Written as DNA, the CDR3 is TGTGCCAGCAGCCTCGACAGCTACGAGCAGTACTTC. Amino acids: CASSLDSYEQYF.